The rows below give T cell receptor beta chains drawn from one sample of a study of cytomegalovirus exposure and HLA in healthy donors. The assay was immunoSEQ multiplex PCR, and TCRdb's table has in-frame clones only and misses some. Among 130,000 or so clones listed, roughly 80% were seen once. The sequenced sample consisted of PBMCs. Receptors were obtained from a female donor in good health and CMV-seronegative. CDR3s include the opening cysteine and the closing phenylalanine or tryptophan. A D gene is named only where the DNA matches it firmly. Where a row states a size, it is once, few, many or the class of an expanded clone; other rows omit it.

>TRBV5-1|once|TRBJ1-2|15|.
TGCGCCAGCAGCTTGGGGGCAGGGAATCACTATGGCTACACCTTC
CASSLGAGNHYGYTF
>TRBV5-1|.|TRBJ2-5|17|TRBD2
TGCGCCAGCAGCCTTACTAGCGGGGGCAGAGCTCAAGAGACCCAGTACTTC
CASSLTSGGRAQETQYF
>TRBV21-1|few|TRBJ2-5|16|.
TGTGCCAGCAGCAAAGGAGAGGGACAGAGACAAGAGACCCAGTACTTC
CASSKGEGQRQETQYF
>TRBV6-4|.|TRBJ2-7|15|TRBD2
TGTGCCAGCAGTCCCAGGACTAGCGGATCCTACGAGCAGTACTTC
CASSPRTSGSYEQYF
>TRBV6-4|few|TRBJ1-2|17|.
TGTGCCAGCAGTGACTCGATTAGGTCTGGCAGGGTCTATGGCTACACCTTC
CASSDSIRSGRVYGYTF
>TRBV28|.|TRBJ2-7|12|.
TGTGCCAGCAGCTCTTACAACTACGAGCAGTACTTC
CASSSYNYEQYF
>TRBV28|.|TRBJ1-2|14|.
TGTGCCAGCAGTTCACATATACAGGGATATGGCTACACCTTC
CASSSHIQGYGYTF
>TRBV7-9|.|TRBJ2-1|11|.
TGTGCCAGCAGGGAGTCGGGTGAGCAGTTCTTC
CASRESGEQFF
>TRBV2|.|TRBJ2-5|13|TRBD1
TGTGCCAGCAGCGACAGGGTAAAGGAGACCCAGTACTTC
CASSDRVKETQYF
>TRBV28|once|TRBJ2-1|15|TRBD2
TGTGCCAGCAACCCGGGGCTAGCGGAAAACAATGAGCAGTTCTTC
CASNPGLAENNEQFF
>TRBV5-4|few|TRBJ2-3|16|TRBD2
TGTGCCAGCAGAGCGGGGACTAGCGGGAGAATAGATACGCAGTATTTT
CASRAGTSGRIDTQYF
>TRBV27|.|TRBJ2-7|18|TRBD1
TGTGCCAGCAGTTTACGGGTAGGGGGCCGGGGATCGGCCTACGAGCAGTACTTC
CASSLRVGGRGSAYEQYF
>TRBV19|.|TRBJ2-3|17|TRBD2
TGTGCCAGTAGTCCCAAAGGACTAGCCGCTAGCACAGATACGCAGTATTTT
CASSPKGLAASTDTQYF
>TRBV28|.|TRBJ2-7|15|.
TGTGCCAGCAGTTTATATGCCGGGACACCCTACGAGCAGTACTTC
CASSLYAGTPYEQYF
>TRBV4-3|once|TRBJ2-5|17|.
TGCGCCAGCAGCCAAGGGCCGGGGGCCAAAGCGGGGGAGACCCAGTACTTC
CASSQGPGAKAGETQYF
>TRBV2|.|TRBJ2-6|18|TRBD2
TGTGCCAGCAGCCTTCGACTAGCGGGGAGCTCTGGGGCCAACGTCCTGACTTTC
CASSLRLAGSSGANVLTF
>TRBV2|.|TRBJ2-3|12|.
TGTGCCAGCACTCGGAGCACAGATACGCAGTATTTT
CASTRSTDTQYF
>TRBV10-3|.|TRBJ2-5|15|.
TGTGCCATCAGTGAGTCTCTGCGGGAACAAGAGACCCAGTACTTC
CAISESLREQETQYF
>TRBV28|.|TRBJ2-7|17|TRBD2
TGTGCCAGCAGTCCAATGACTAGCGGGAGAAATTCCTACGAGCAGTACTTC
CASSPMTSGRNSYEQYF
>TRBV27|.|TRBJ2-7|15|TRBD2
TGTGCCAGCAGTTCCGGACTAGCGGAGGCCTACGAGCAGTACTTC
CASSSGLAEAYEQYF
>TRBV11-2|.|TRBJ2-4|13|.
TGTGCCAGCAGCTTAGAATCAGGGCCCTACCGCTACTTC
CASSLESGPYRYF
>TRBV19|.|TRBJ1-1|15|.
TGTGCCAGTAGTATAGATCGGGAGGGTCCGACTGAAGCTTTCTTT
CASSIDREGPTEAFF
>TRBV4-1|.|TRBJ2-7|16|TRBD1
TGCGCCAGCAGCCAAGGGTACGGGACAGGGGGTTACGAGCAGTACTTC
CASSQGYGTGGYEQYF
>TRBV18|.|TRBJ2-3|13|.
TGTGCCAGCTCAGGGCAGAGCACAGATACGCAGTATTTT
CASSGQSTDTQYF
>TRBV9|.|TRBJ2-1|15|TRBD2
TGTGCCAGCAGCGCAGCGGGATGGCGATACAATGAGCAGTTCTTC
CASSAAGWRYNEQFF
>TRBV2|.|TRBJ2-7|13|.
TGTGCCAGCAGTGGGACTTACTCCTACGAGCAGTACTTC
CASSGTYSYEQYF
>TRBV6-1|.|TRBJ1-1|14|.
TGTGCCAGCAGGCTACAGGTCAAAGACACTGAAGCTTTCTTT
CASRLQVKDTEAFF
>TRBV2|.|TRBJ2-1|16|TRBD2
TGTGCCAGCAGTGGGGGGAGGGAGGCGGGGTATGGTGAGCAGTTCTTC
CASSGGREAGYGEQFF